The text below deals with one T cell receptor beta chain. Its antigen is not known. Germline lookup yields CDR1 SGHTA and CDR2 FQGTGA. This CDR3 comprises 13 residues. V lost 2 bases and J lost 7, with 9 bases in between. This entry is derived from a study of coeliac disease. Whole-study context: High-resolution HLA typing was lacking; TRBV7-2 bias was queried instead.

Overall study findings and caveats: Control samples showed higher TRB and TRG clonality than intraepithelial and lamina propria samples in active celiac disease. According to the authors, this method cannot detect gliadin-specific T cells in an unbiased way.

Using immunoSEQ multiplex PCR, the repertoire was profiled, and TCRdb retains in-frame clones only, with some absent. The sample has 7,500 to 9,500 clones; 67% are singletons. This chain links TRBV7-3 with TRBJ1-5; D possibly corresponds to TRBD1 (5 bases). Sample: lamina propria lymphocytes from the gut. The TCR was taken from a woman aged 55-75 years with celiac disease. CDR3 sequence (DNA): TGTGCCAGCAGCTTACGGGGGACGCAGCCCCAGCATTTT. Its protein product is CASSLRGTQPQHF. The variable domain in full, with the rest retrieved from reference TRBV7-3 and TRBJ1-5, is GAGVSQTPSNKVTEKGKYVELRCDPISGHTALYWYRQSLGQGPEFLIYFQGTGAADDSGLPNDRFFAVRPEGSVSTLKIQRTERGDSAVYLCASSLRGTQPQHFGDGTRLSIL.